Given below is one T cell receptor (beta chain) in context. Its target is not known. The data were obtained in a study of cytomegalovirus exposure and HLA in healthy donors. The overall study: Most donors, 70% to 85% of a few hundred genotyped, fell in the Caucasian-associated ancestry cluster. Study-wide findings and caveats: On later analysis, the bulk of CMV-associated TCR beta chains appeared to be HLA-restricted.

V lost 2 bases to trimming and J lost 12 bases, with 13 bases between them. This CDR3 has 13 residues. Germline CDR1 reads MNHEY; CDR2 reads SMNVEV (reference sequence). The PCR ran on 60 Vbeta and 13 Jbeta primers. The assay was immunoSEQ multiplex PCR, and TCRdb's table has in-frame clones only and misses some. The sample yields roughly 250,000 clones, about 80% seen once. The V gene is TRBV27, the J gene TRBJ1-4; possibly TRBD1 for D (6 bases). The sequenced material came from PBMCs. The TCR was taken from a girl aged 2 to 10 in good health and CMV-seronegative. The CDR3 DNA sequence: TGTGCCAGCAGTTTAGCGGGGGGCGGACAACTGTTTTTT. It translates to CASSLAGGGQLFF.